Shown below are 11 T cell receptor beta chains from a single sample sequenced in a study of blood T cells in healthy people across ages. Together with a sample-barcoded 5' primer, a J-beta primer mix was included in a second PCR lasting about 7 to 11 cycles. TCRdb re-derived calls from the 5' RACE reads in MiXCR, one entry per CDR3 protein. The table includes about 1.4 million distinct CDR3 sequences, approximately 60% detected once. The specimen was blood. The receptors were gathered from a man aged 18 to 29 in good health.

This clonotype showed up just once. V usage is TRBV6-2 or TRBV6-3 and J usage is TRBJ2-3, with D perhaps TRBD1 (6 bases). Germline CDR1 and CDR2: MNHEY and SVGEGT. This CDR3 comprises 13 residues. The ends were cut back, 6 bases at V and 6 bases at J, with 13 bases in the middle. In nucleotides, the CDR3 is TGTGCCAGCAGCGGACAGAATTCGGATACGCAGTATTTT. Amino acid sequence: CASSGQNSDTQYF.

This chain joins TRBV20-1 and TRBJ2-5, with D possibly being TRBD1 (5 bases). This CDR3 spans 14 amino acids. The germline CDR1 and CDR2 sequences are DFQATT and SNEGSKA (reference sequence). V was cut by 0 bases and J by 1 base, with 9 bases left in between. The CDR3 region is CSARDATAQETQYF. As DNA, the CDR3 is TGCAGTGCTAGAGATGCGACAGCCCAAGAGACCCAGTACTTC.

The rearrangement uses TRBV20-1 and TRBJ2-5, with 10 bases lining up with TRBD2. This CDR3 contains 16 residues. Germline CDR1 DFQATT, CDR2 SNEGSKA (reference sequence). After removal of 6 bases from V and 0 bases from J, the junction contained 10 bases not matched to a gene. The chain's CDR3 is CSARPPLAGYQETQYF. DNA for the CDR3: TGCAGTGCCAGGCCTCCACTAGCGGGATACCAAGAGACCCAGTACTTC.

This clonotype was detected a few times. The chain uses TRBV29-1 and TRBJ2-1; TRBD2 aligns across 8 bases. Looked up from germline, CDR1 is SQVTM and CDR2 is ANQGSEA. The junction had 2 bases not matched to a gene; V was cut back by 3 bases and J by 4 bases. This CDR3 has 13 residues. The DNA for the CDR3 is TGCAGCGTTGATGCGGGAGGTTACAATGAGCAGTTCTTC. The encoded protein is CSVDAGGYNEQFF.

The V gene is TRBV29-1, the J gene TRBJ1-5, with 12 bases lining up with TRBD1. Germline-derived CDR1 and CDR2 are SQVTM and ANQGSEA. V was pared by 6 bases and J by 7 bases, with 4 bases of the junction left unmatched. CDR3 length: 13 residues. The CDR3 is CSVGQGALQPQHF. The CDR3 DNA reads TGCAGCGTGGGACAGGGGGCTTTGCAGCCCCAGCATTTT.

The rearrangement joins TRBV7-9 to TRBJ2-7; no clear D. This CDR3 is 13 amino acids long. Germline lookup yields CDR1 SEHNR and CDR2 FQNEAQ (reference sequence). Between the trimmed V and J ends, which lost 2 bases and 6 bases, there was a span of 11 bases. The CDR3 loop is CASSLSSPAEQYF. The CDR3 DNA sequence: TGTGCCAGCAGCTTAAGCAGCCCAGCCGAGCAGTACTTC.

This chain connects TRBV9 to TRBJ2-1; D remains ambiguous. The CDR3 consists of 12 residues. CDR1 is SGDLS, CDR2 YYNGEE, per germline. V lost 0 bases to trimming and J lost 9 bases, with 7 bases between them. The CDR3 DNA reads as TGTGCCAGCAGCGTAGTAATGGGTGAGCAGTTCTTC. Translated, it gives CASSVVMGEQFF.

V is TRBV20-1 and J is TRBJ1-2, with a weak D call TRBD1 (5 bases). V was shortened by 2 bases and J by 0 bases, with 10 bases between the two germline ends. The CDR3 is 14 residues long. Germline CDR1 is DFQATT and CDR2 is SNEGSKA (reference sequence). In DNA form, the CDR3 reads TGCAGTGCTAGACTCCAGGGAGCTAACTATGGCTACACCTTC. Protein: CSARLQGANYGYTF.

The chain recombines TRBV20-1 with TRBJ2-1, with D possibly being TRBD1 or TRBD2 (5 bases each). V lost 0 bases to trimming and J lost 8 bases, with 17 bases between them. The CDR3 is 15 amino acids. The germline CDR1 and CDR2 sequences are DFQATT and SNEGSKA (reference sequence). CDR3 region: CSARDLGEWPDEQFF. In DNA, the CDR3 is TGCAGTGCTAGAGATCTAGGGGAGTGGCCCGATGAGCAGTTCTTC.

This CDR3 is CASRSSPGNEQFF. The CDR3 coding sequence is TGCGCCAGCAGATCATCCCCGGGAAATGAGCAGTTCTTC. This chain links TRBV5-1 with TRBJ2-1; the D gene is possibly TRBD2 (5 bases). CDR1 and CDR2 from the germline V gene are SGHRS and YFSETQ. The CDR3 loop spans 13 amino acids. The V end was cut by 5 bases, the J end by 7 bases, with 13 bases between.

V gene TRBV28 combines with J gene TRBJ1-4; D gene unclear. CDR3 length: 14 amino acids. V was clipped by 8 bases and J by 10 bases, with 20 bases between them. CDR1 is MDHEN, CDR2 SYDVKM, per germline. The CDR3 nucleotides are TGTGCCAGCGGACTTCAGAGCCTATCTGGAAAACTGTTTTTT. It translates to CASGLQSLSGKLFF.